The source of this T cell receptor beta chain is a study of T cells expressing NK-cell markers. The CDR3 totals 16 residues. The germline gives CDR1 SGHNT, CDR2 YYREEE (reference sequence). One entry per CDR3 protein, without DNA, is what TCRdb gives after re-calling the 5' RACE reads. This sample's clone table lists 440,000 or so distinct CDR3 sequences. General study results and limits: Topping the CD3+CD56-NKG2C+ fraction as well were these clonotypes, in several donors.

Comment on this clonotype: Its matching antigen is unknown.

The receptor was isolated from a woman between 18 and 70 years old in good health. Sequencing was performed on blood T cells: a sorted CD56 or NKG2C T cell subset, CD4+ or CD8+ T cells, or bulk PBMC T cells (not recorded which). V gene TRBV5-4 combines with J gene TRBJ2-2; as DNA is missing, the TRBD2 call by TCRdb cannot be tested. The CDR3 is CAFTSGRRVDTGELFF.